This TCR beta chain emerged from a study of type 1 regulatory T cells. This CDR3 region has 15 residues. With 8 bases removed from V and 3 bases from J, the gap between germline ends came to 18 bases. CDR1 is SGHTA and CDR2 is FQGNSA in the germline V gene. Judged by abundance, this clonotype is medium-sized. Antigen: not known. Study findings and constraints: Tr1 cells had a more restricted TCR repertoire than non-Tr1 cells.

TCRdb redid the calling of the reads with MiXCR, one entry per CDR3 protein. The data hold 6,000 to 7,500 distinct CDR3 sequences, with around 30% observed a single time. The TCR was taken from a human donor in good health. The sample taken for sequencing was cultured type 1 regulatory T (Tr1) cells, either the whole culture or a sorted fraction (not recorded which). This sequence joins TRBV7-2 and TRBJ2-3; D remains unclear. CDR3 residues: CASQLSPIRTDTQYF. Written as DNA, the CDR3 is TGTGCCAGCCAGCTTAGCCCCATACGAACAGATACGCAGTATTTT.